This T cell receptor beta chain was captured by sequencing in a study of T cell changes during pregnancy in multiple sclerosis. Profiled with immunoSEQ multiplex PCR; TCRdb holds only in-frame clones, not every one. The data show about 56,000 clones, 92% seen once. CDR1 and CDR2 from the germline V gene are SGHVS and FQNEAQ. The CDR3 totals 16 residues. V lost 1 base and J lost 8, with 20 bases in between. This material consisted of CD4+ T cells from peripheral blood mononuclear cells, taken in the second trimester of pregnancy. This TCR came from a female donor with multiple sclerosis, enrolled in a pregnancy study. The chain employs TRBV7-8 and TRBJ1-2; D may be TRBD1 (5 bases). The CDR3 DNA is TGTGCCAGCAGCTTAGTTCAATCCGACAGCAAGGGCGGCTACACCTTC. Translation: CASSLVQSDSKGGYTF.